Below, 27 T cell receptor beta chains from the same sample are listed, as sequenced in a study of neurological immune-mediated disorders. Time point in this sample: technical triplicate 2. TCRdb processed the 5' RACE reads anew with MiXCR; each CDR3 protein has one entry. The sample lists about 59,000 distinct CDR3 sequences, 24% occurring once. Material: PBMCs. The receptors shown here come from a man in his sixties with HTLV-1-associated myelopathy (HAM/TSP).

The chain employs TRBV4-1 and TRBJ2-5, with 12 bases fitting TRBD2. V dropped 4 bases and J dropped 4; count of bases not matched to a gene: 16. The germline V gene has CDR1 MGHRA and CDR2 YSYEKL. This CDR3 comprises 19 residues. The CDR3 loop is CASSRGLAGTGIGRETQYF. Here the CDR3 DNA reads TGCGCCAGCAGCCGAGGACTAGCGGGGACGGGGATTGGGAGAGAGACCCAGTACTTC.

This clonotype was recorded many times. The chain couples TRBV5-1 to TRBJ1-2; no reliable D call. The V gene lost 4 bases and the J gene lost 4 bases, with 14 bases spanning the gap. The CDR3 runs to 14 residues. Germline lookup yields CDR1 SGHRS and CDR2 YFSETQ. The DNA for the CDR3 is TGCGCCAGCAGCGCCCCCGACCTAGTCTATGGCTACACCTTC. Its translation is CASSAPDLVYGYTF.

The chain uses TRBV20-1 and TRBJ2-1; 7 bases match TRBD2. Germline CDR1 reads DFQATT; CDR2 reads SNEGSKA (reference sequence). The CDR3 is 20 residues long. Losses at the gene ends were 4 bases for V and 8 bases for J; bases not matched to a gene: 29. The CDR3 loop reads CSATAEWLDTGTKSYDEQFF. The DNA of the CDR3 is TGCAGTGCTACCGCCGAGTGGCTTGATACCGGGACTAAGTCATACGATGAGCAGTTCTTC.

The sample holds many counts of this clonotype. V is TRBV28 and J is TRBJ1-1; D perhaps matches TRBD1 (5 bases). Germline CDR1 and CDR2: MDHEN and SYDVKM. With 4 bases removed from V and 3 bases from J, the gap between germline ends came to 15 bases. This CDR3 has 15 amino acids. In DNA, the CDR3 is TGTGCCAGCAGTTCCCCACAGGCTCGAGACACTGAAGCTTTCTTT. It codes for CASSSPQARDTEAFF.

This clonotype occurred many times. V and J are TRBV20-1 and TRBJ2-7; 9 bases fit TRBD2. After removal of 5 bases from V and 2 bases from J, the junction contained 19 bases not matched to a gene. Per the germline V gene, CDR1 is DFQATT and CDR2 is SNEGSKA (reference sequence). The CDR3 covers 18 residues. The CDR3 loop reads CSAPRFFAGGPSTYEQYF. In DNA form, the CDR3 reads TGCAGTGCTCCCCGATTCTTTGCGGGAGGGCCTTCAACCTACGAGCAGTACTTC.

This clonotype was counted ten times or more. This rearrangement joins TRBV28 to TRBJ1-5; 8 nucleotides line up with TRBD1. Germline loops: CDR1 MDHEN, CDR2 SYDVKM. This CDR3 has 14 amino acids. The J segment lost 3 bases and the V segment lost 5 bases, leaving 3 bases of the junction unmatched. The CDR3 coding sequence is TGTGCCAGCAGTCAGGGGGCGACCAATCAGCCCCAGCATTTT. Its protein product is CASSQGATNQPQHF.

The J gene is TRBJ1-5, the V gene TRBV4-1; D is uncertain. The CDR3 has 14 amino acids. The germline V gene has CDR1 MGHRA and CDR2 YSYEKL. V dropped 0 bases and J dropped 5 bases, with 8 bases sitting between them. The CDR3 region has the DNA TGCGCCAGCAGCCAAGAGGACCGATATCAGCCCCAGCATTTT. Protein sequence: CASSQEDRYQPQHF.

Within the sample, this clonotype is medium-sized (0.01 to 0.1%). The V gene is TRBV7-2, the J gene TRBJ2-2, with 8 positions matching TRBD2. The CDR3 runs to 18 residues. V was pared by 3 bases and J by 0 bases, with 9 bases of the junction left unmatched. The germline gives CDR1 SGHTA, CDR2 FQGNSA. CDR3 amino acids: CASSFGRLAFANTGELFF. The CDR3 bases are TGTGCCAGCAGCTTTGGCAGACTAGCGTTCGCGAACACCGGGGAGCTGTTTTTT. Supplemented by reference TRBV7-2 and TRBJ2-2, the full variable domain reads GAGVSQSPSNKVTEKGKDVELRCDPISGHTALYWYRQSLGQGLEFLIYFQGNSAPDKSGLPSDRFSAERTGGSVSTLTIQRTQQEDSAVYLCASSFGRLAFANTGELFFGEGSRLTVL.

The sample holds many counts of this clonotype. This chain links TRBV12-3 or TRBV12-4 with TRBJ1-1; tentative D call: TRBD1 (5 bases). Between the trimmed V and J ends, which lost 7 bases and 0 bases, there was a span of 15 bases. The CDR3 has 15 amino acids. Here the CDR3 reads CASIKQANMNTEAFF. CDR3 DNA: TGTGCCAGCATCAAACAGGCGAACATGAACACTGAAGCTTTCTTT.

This clonotype was counted ten times or more. The chain employs TRBV5-1 and TRBJ1-1; 11 bases are a match to TRBD1. Germline loops: CDR1 SGHRS, CDR2 YFSETQ. After removal of 0 bases from V and 4 bases from J, the junction contained 2 bases not matched to a gene. CDR3 length: 15 amino acids. CDR3: CASSLDGTGGTEAFF. CDR3 bases: TGCGCCAGCAGCTTGGACGGGACAGGGGGCACTGAAGCTTTCTTT.

V usage is TRBV20-1 and J usage is TRBJ2-3; D is ambiguous. Trimming left V 2 bases short and J 5 bases short, with 5 bases between. The CDR3 has 11 amino acids. Germline CDR1 DFQATT, CDR2 SNEGSKA (reference sequence). The CDR3 loop is CSARSLDTQYF. In nucleotides, the CDR3 is TGCAGTGCTAGATCTTTAGATACGCAGTATTTT.

The chain is built from TRBV20-1 and TRBJ2-1; TRBD2 matches at 10 bases. This CDR3 is 15 amino acids long. Trimming cost V 6 bases and J 5 bases; bases outside gene matches: 10. The germline gives CDR1 DFQATT, CDR2 SNEGSKA (reference sequence). The chain's CDR3 is CSASRGGLADNEQFF. The CDR3 region has the DNA TGCAGTGCCAGCAGGGGAGGACTAGCGGACAATGAGCAGTTCTTC.

This clonotype was counted a few times. The rearrangement links TRBV5-1 to TRBJ1-4; D unclear. CDR3 length equals 14 residues. CDR1 is SGHRS, CDR2 YFSETQ, per germline. The V and J ends lost 2 bases and 6 bases respectively, with 11 bases between them. The CDR3 sequence is CASSFNSGDEKLFF. In DNA form, the CDR3 reads TGCGCCAGCAGCTTTAATTCCGGAGATGAAAAACTGTTTTTT.

This clonotype occurred many times. The rearrangement links TRBV5-1 to TRBJ1-1; D remains ambiguous. The V gene's germline CDR1 is SGHRS and CDR2 YFSETQ. The CDR3 runs to 13 residues. V was trimmed by 4 bases and J by 0 bases, leaving 7 bases between them. This CDR3 is CASSGGMNTEAFF. The CDR3 nucleotides read TGCGCCAGCAGCGGAGGCATGAACACTGAAGCTTTCTTT.

This chain uses TRBV21-1 with TRBJ1-5; TRBD1 was called by the table and not checked on the DNA. TRBV21-1 is labeled a pseudogene. This CDR3 is built from 16 residues. The CDR3 coding sequence is TGTGCCAGCAGCAAAGATCCGGGACACTTCCCTCAGCCCCAGCATTTT. The encoded protein is CASSKDPGHFPQPQHF.

This rearrangement joins TRBV3-1 to TRBJ2-7, with 9 positions matching TRBD2. Germline V gives CDR1 LGHDT, CDR2 YNNKEL (reference sequence). This CDR3 is 15 amino acids long. V lost 1 base to trimming and J lost 2 bases; unmatched junction nucleotides: 3. CDR3 in DNA: TGTGCCAGCAGCCAAGGAGCGGGAGGACCCTACGAGCAGTACTTC. Translation gives CASSQGAGGPYEQYF.

The chain joins TRBV28 to TRBJ2-1, with 7 bases aligning to TRBD2. TRBJ2-7 explains the end of the DNA better; the J call may be wrong. Germline values: CDR1 MDHEN, CDR2 SYDVKM. This CDR3 contains 12 residues. The CDR3 loop reads CASRAGTYEQYF. CDR3 nucleotides: TGTGCCAGCAGAGCGGGGACCTACGAGCAGTACTTC.

There are many counts of this clonotype. The CDR3 DNA follows: TGCGCCAGCAGCTTAACCGCCGGGACTAGCGGGAGAAATGAGCAGTTCTTC. This gives the protein CASSLTAGTSGRNEQFF. The gene calls are TRBV5-1 and TRBJ2-1, with TRBD2 identical over 14 bases. Losses at the gene ends were 2 bases for V and 7 bases for J; bases not matched to a gene: 8. The CDR3 spans 17 residues. Germline values: CDR1 SGHRS, CDR2 YFSETQ. The full variable domain, its missing parts supplied by reference TRBV5-1 and TRBJ2-1, is KAGVTQTPRYLIKTRGQQVTLSCSPISGHRSVSWYQQTPGQGLQFLFEYFSETQRNKGNFPGRFSGRQFSNSRSEMNVSTLELGDSALYLCASSLTAGTSGRNEQFFGPGTRLTVL.

This clonotype occurred many times. The CDR3 sequence: CASSYTQAEAFF. As DNA, the CDR3 is TGTGCCAGCAGTTATACACAGGCTGAAGCTTTCTTT. V usage is TRBV6-6 and J usage is TRBJ1-1, with D maybe TRBD1 (5 bases). The CDR3 has 12 amino acids. Germline CDR1 is MNHNY and CDR2 is SVGAGI (reference sequence). The V end lost 3 bases, the J end lost 6 bases, and 8 bases lay between the germline ends.

This clonotype was detected many times. V usage is TRBV20-1 and J usage is TRBJ2-3, with a tentative D call TRBD2 (6 bases). This CDR3 is 14 amino acids long. In germline, CDR1 is DFQATT, CDR2 SNEGSKA (reference sequence). The V gene lost 3 bases and the J gene lost 2 bases, with 12 bases spanning the gap. The CDR3 sequence is CSASRDSHTDTQYF. For the CDR3, the DNA is TGCAGTGCTAGTCGGGACTCCCACACAGATACGCAGTATTTT.

The chain has TRBV4-1 and TRBJ2-1, with D hard to call. This CDR3 is 16 amino acids long. Trimming stripped 1 base from V and 0 bases from J, with 10 bases between. Germline V gene data show CDR1 as MGHRA and CDR2 as YSYEKL. CDR3 loop: CASSQVAFSSYNEQFF. The CDR3 DNA sequence: TGCGCCAGCAGCCAAGTTGCGTTCAGCTCCTACAATGAGCAGTTCTTC.

This clonotype was seen ten or more times. The chain employs TRBV20-1 and TRBJ1-6, with unresolved D. The germline CDR1 and CDR2 sequences are DFQATT and SNEGSKA (reference sequence). V was trimmed by 6 bases and J by 15 bases, leaving 15 bases between them. The CDR3 consists of 11 residues. The CDR3 sequence: CSARAGEVLHF. Here the CDR3 DNA reads TGCAGTGCAAGGGCCGGTGAGGTCCTCCACTTT.

CDR3 nucleotides: TGTGCCAGCAGCCAACCGACTGAAGGATTAGCCAAAAACATTCAGTACTTC. Translated: CASSQPTEGLAKNIQYF. The J gene is TRBJ2-4, the V gene TRBV3-1; D not certain. Germline loops: CDR1 LGHDT, CDR2 YNNKEL (reference sequence). Trimming took off 2 bases at V and 0 bases at J, with 14 bases between the two ends. This CDR3 spans 17 amino acids.

This clonotype was detected many times. V is TRBV4-1 and J is TRBJ2-1; 8 nucleotides agree with TRBD2. Germline-derived CDR1 and CDR2 are MGHRA and YSYEKL. V lost 2 bases to trimming and J lost 2 bases; unmatched junction nucleotides: 8. The CDR3 is 17 residues long. The DNA of the CDR3 is TGCGCCAGCAGCCAAAGTAGAGCGGGAGTCACCTACAATGAGCAGTTCTTC. Translated, it gives CASSQSRAGVTYNEQFF.

A remark on this clonotype: The junction and the germline gene differ at one end; a read error may be behind it. The V and J genes are TRBV25-1 and TRBJ1-1; D unresolved. The CDR3 has 14 amino acids. The germline CDR1 and CDR2 sequences are MGHDK and SYGVNS. The CDR3 region is CASSPPWKSAEGFF. CDR3 nucleotides: TGTGCCAGCAGTCCGCCCTGGAAATCGGCTGAAGGTTTCTTT.

This sequence joins TRBV5-1 and TRBJ2-6; 10 positions match TRBD1. This CDR3 comprises 16 residues. Looked up from germline, CDR1 is SGHRS and CDR2 is YFSETQ. V lost 4 bases to trimming and J lost 2 bases; unmatched junction nucleotides: 3. The CDR3 region is CASSLDRGAGANVLTF. The CDR3 region has the DNA TGCGCCAGCAGCCTGGACAGGGGGGCTGGGGCCAACGTCCTGACTTTC. Variable domain in full (rest from reference TRBV5-1 and TRBJ2-6): KAGVTQTPRYLIKTRGQQVTLSCSPISGHRSVSWYQQTPGQGLQFLFEYFSETQRNKGNFPGRFSGRQFSNSRSEMNVSTLELGDSALYLCASSLDRGAGANVLTFGAGSRLTVL.

This clonotype was observed many times. The chain employs TRBV6-2 or TRBV6-3 and TRBJ2-2; 8 bases agree with TRBD1. Trimming took 7 bases from V and 6 from J; bases not matched to a gene: 7. The CDR3 covers 14 residues. The germline V gene has CDR1 MNHEY and CDR2 SVGEGT. DNA for the CDR3: TGTGCCAGCACGAAGACAGGGGTCCCCGGGGAGCTGTTTTTT. Amino acids: CASTKTGVPGELFF.